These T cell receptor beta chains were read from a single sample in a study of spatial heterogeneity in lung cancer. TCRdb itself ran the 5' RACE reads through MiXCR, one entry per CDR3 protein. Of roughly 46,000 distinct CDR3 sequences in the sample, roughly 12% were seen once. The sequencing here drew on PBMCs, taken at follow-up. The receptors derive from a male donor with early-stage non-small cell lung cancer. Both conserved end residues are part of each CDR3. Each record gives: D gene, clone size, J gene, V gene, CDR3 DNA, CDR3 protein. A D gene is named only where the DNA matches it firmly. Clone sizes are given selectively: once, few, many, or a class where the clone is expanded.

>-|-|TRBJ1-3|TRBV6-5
TGTGCCAGCAGCGACAGTCCTTCTGGAAACACCATATATTTT
CASSDSPSGNTIYF
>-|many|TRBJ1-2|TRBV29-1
TGCAGCGTTGATACTGGCAACTATGGCTACACCTTC
CSVDTGNYGYTF
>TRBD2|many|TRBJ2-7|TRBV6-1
TGTGCCACCAAGGGCGGGGGGACCTACGAGCAGTACTTC
CATKGGGTYEQYF
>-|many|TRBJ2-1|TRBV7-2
TGTGCCAGCAGCTTCCCGACAGGAGGGAGGGAGATCTCCTACAATGAGCAGTTCTTC
CASSFPTGGREISYNEQFF
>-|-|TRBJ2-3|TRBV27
TGTGCCAGCACCAACAGGGTTGGCGATACGCAGTATTTT
CASTNRVGDTQYF
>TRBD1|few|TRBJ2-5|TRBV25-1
TGTGCCAGCAAACCGGGACAGACGTACCAAGAGACCCAGTACTTC
CASKPGQTYQETQYF
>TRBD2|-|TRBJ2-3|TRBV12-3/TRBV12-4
TGTGCCAGCAGTTTGGGAGGGAACACAGATACGCAGTATTTT
CASSLGGNTDTQYF
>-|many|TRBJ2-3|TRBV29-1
TGCAGCGCTCCAACGGGTTCTAGTCCCACAGATACGCAGTATTTT
CSAPTGSSPTDTQYF
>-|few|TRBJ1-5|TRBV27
TGTGCCAGCAGTGATCAGGGCCCCGCAGGGCCCCAGCATTTT
CASSDQGPAGPQHF
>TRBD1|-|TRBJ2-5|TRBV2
TGTGCCAGCAGACCAGGGGGTCGCGGGACCCAGTACTTC
CASRPGGRGTQYF
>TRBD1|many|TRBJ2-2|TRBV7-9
TGTGCCAGCAGCCCCGGCCGGACAGGGGGCTTCGGCACCGGGGAGCTGTTTTTT
CASSPGRTGGFGTGELFF
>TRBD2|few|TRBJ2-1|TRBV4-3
TGCGCCAGCAGCCAAGAAGGGACTACGGTATATGAGCAGTTCTTC
CASSQEGTTVYEQFF
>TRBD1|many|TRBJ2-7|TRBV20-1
TGCAGTGCTCTTAGACAGGGACCATACGAGCAGTACTTC
CSALRQGPYEQYF
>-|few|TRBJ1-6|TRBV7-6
TGTGCCAGCAGCTTGAGGACAGTCGATAATTCACCCCTCCACTTT
CASSLRTVDNSPLHF
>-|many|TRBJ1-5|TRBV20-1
TGCAGTGCTAGAAAAACACGGGGATCGCCGGGGCCCTTTGGTCAGCCCCAGCATTTT
CSARKTRGSPGPFGQPQHF
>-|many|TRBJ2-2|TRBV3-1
TGTGCCAGCAGCCAAGTTAGTAGTTCCGGGGAGCTGTTTTTT
CASSQVSSSGELFF
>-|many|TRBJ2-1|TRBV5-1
TGCGCCAGCAGCTTGGTAGGGACGAACTCCTACAATGAGCAGTTCTTC
CASSLVGTNSYNEQFF
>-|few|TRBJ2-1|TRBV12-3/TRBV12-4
TGTGCCAGCAGTTTACCCCGACTTGGGACTCTTGAGCAGTTCTTC
CASSLPRLGTLEQFF
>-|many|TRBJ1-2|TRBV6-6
TGTGCCAGCAGCCAACAGGCTAACTATGGCTACACCTTC
CASSQQANYGYTF
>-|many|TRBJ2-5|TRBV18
TGTGCCAGCTCACCGACACAACAAGAGACCCAGTACTTC
CASSPTQQETQYF
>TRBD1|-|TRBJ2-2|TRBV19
TGTGCCAGTAGTGGACCCCAGGGGGCCGGCGGGGAGCTGTTTTTT
CASSGPQGAGGELFF
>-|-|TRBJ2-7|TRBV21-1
TGTGCCAGCAGCAACCGCCGGCCCAGCTCCTACGAGCAGTACTTC
CASSNRRPSSYEQYF
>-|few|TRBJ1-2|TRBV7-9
TGTGCCAGCAGCTTAGGTCAAGGGCCGTATGGCTACACCTTC
CASSLGQGPYGYTF
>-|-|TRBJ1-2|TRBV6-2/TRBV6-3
TGTGCCAGCAGTTACCGGCAGGGCAACTCCGCTAACTATGGCTACACCTTC
CASSYRQGNSANYGYTF
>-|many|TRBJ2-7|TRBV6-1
TGTGCCAGCAGTTACGGGACAAGGACGTACGAGCAGTACTTC
CASSYGTRTYEQYF
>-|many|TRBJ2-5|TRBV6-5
TGTGCCAGCAGTCCGGTCGGGTCAGCCCAGTACTTC
CASSPVGSAQYF
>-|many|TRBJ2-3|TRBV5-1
TGCACCGAGGGGTCCCCTACCACAGATACGCAGTATTTT
CTEGSPTTDTQYF
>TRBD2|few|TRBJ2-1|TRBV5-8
TGTGCCAGCAGCTTATGGCGGGAGAAGAATGAGCAGTTCTTC
CASSLWREKNEQFF
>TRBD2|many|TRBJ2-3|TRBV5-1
TGCGCCAGCAGCTTGGGGGCTAGCGGCAGCACAGATACGCAGTATTTT
CASSLGASGSTDTQYF
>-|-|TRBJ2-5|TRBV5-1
TGCGCCAGCAGCTCCGACCCGGGCCCTCAAGAGACCCAGTACTTC
CASSSDPGPQETQYF
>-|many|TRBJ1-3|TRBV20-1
TGCAGTGCTCAGGGGTCTGGAAACACCATATATTTT
CSAQGSGNTIYF
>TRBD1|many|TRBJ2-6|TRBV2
TGTGCCAGCAGCGGACAGGACCTGGATTTTCGGGGGGCCAACGTCCTGACTTTC
CASSGQDLDFRGANVLTF
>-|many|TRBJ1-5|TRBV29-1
TGCAGCGTGCCGGGCGGGGGGCCGGGACAGCCCCAGCATTTT
CSVPGGGPGQPQHF
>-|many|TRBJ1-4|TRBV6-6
TGTGCCAGCAGCCCGAGAAGGGGGGCAACTAATGAAAAACTGTTTTTT
CASSPRRGATNEKLFF
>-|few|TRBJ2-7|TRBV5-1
TGCGCCAGCAGCTTGGAGGCAGTAAGCTCCTACGAGCAGTACTTC
CASSLEAVSSYEQYF
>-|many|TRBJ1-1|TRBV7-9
TGTGCCAGCAGCCCGAGCTACATGAACACTGAAGCTTTCTTT
CASSPSYMNTEAFF
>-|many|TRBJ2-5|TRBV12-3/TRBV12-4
TGTGCCAGCAGGCCCTCTCCGGGGGTAGCGGATAGAGAAGAGACCCAGTACTTC
CASRPSPGVADREETQYF